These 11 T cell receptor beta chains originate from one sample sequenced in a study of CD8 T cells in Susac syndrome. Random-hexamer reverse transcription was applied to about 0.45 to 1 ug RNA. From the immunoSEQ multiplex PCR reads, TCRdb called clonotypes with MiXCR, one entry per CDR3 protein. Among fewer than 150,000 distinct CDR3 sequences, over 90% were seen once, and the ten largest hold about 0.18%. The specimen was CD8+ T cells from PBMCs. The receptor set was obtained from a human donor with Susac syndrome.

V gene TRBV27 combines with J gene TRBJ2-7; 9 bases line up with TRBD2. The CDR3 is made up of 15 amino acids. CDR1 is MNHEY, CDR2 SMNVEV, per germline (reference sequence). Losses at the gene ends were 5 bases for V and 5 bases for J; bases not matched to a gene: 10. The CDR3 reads CASSPWASGTHEQYF. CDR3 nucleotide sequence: TGTGCCAGCAGTCCTTGGGCTAGCGGGACCCACGAGCAGTACTTC.

CDR3 region: CASSQESSTDTQYF. The DNA of the CDR3 is TGCGCCAGCAGCCAAGAAAGCAGCACAGATACGCAGTATTTT. J is TRBJ2-3 and V is TRBV4-1; unclear D gene. This CDR3 contains 14 residues. Germline V lookup: CDR1 MGHRA, CDR2 YSYEKL. V gave up 0 bases and J gave up 0 bases, with 4 bases separating them.

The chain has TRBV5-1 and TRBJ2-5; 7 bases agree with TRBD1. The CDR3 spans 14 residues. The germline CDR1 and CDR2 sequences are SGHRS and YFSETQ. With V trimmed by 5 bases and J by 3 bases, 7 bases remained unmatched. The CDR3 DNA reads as TGCGCCAGCAGTAAGACTGGGACAGAAGAGACCCAGTACTTC. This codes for CASSKTGTEETQYF. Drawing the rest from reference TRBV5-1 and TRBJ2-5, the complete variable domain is KAGVTQTPRYLIKTRGQQVTLSCSPISGHRSVSWYQQTPGQGLQFLFEYFSETQRNKGNFPGRFSGRQFSNSRSEMNVSTLELGDSALYLCASSKTGTEETQYFGPGTRLLVL.

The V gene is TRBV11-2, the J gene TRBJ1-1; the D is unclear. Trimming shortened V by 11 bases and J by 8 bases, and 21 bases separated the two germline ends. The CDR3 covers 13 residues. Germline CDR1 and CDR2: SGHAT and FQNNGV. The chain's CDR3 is CAANGPRSAEAFF. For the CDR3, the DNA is TGTGCCGCAAATGGGCCGAGAAGCGCGGAAGCTTTCTTT.

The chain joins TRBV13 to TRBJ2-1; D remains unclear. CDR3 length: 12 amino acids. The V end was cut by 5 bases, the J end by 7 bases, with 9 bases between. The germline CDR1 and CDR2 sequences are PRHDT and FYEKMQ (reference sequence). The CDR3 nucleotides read TGTGCCAGCAGCCTAAGTTGGAATGAGCAGTTCTTC. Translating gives CASSLSWNEQFF.

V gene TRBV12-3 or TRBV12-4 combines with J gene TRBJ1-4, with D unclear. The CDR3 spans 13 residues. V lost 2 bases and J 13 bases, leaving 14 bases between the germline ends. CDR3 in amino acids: CASSLYGGRLLFF. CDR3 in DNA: TGTGCCAGCAGTTTATATGGAGGCCGCCTACTGTTTTTT.

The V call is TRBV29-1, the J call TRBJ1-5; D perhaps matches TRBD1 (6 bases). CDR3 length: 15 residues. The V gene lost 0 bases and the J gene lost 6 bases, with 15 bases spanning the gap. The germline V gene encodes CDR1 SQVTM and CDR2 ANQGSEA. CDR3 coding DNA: TGCAGCGTTGAAGATGGGGAGGGGGATGGTCAGCCCCAGCATTTT. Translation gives CSVEDGEGDGQPQHF.

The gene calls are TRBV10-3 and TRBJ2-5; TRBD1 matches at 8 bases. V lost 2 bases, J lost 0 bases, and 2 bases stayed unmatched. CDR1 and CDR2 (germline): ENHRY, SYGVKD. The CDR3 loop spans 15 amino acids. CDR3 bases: TGTGCCATCAGTGAGACGGACAGGGACCAAGAGACCCAGTACTTC. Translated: CAISETDRDQETQYF.

The CDR3 here is CASSAGQGSGNTIYF. The DNA of the CDR3 is TGTGCCAGCAGCGCAGGACAGGGCTCTGGAAACACCATATATTTT. The chain is built from TRBV9 and TRBJ1-3; 8 nucleotides agree with TRBD1. Germline V CDR1 and CDR2: SGDLS, YYNGEE. The CDR3 consists of 15 residues. With 3 bases clipped from V and 0 bases from J, the junction kept 2 bases outside the gene matches.

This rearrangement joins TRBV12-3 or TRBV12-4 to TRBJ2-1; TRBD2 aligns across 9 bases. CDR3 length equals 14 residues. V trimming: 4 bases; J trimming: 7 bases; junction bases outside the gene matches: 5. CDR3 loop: CASSYAGGLNEQFF. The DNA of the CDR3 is TGTGCCAGCAGTTATGCGGGAGGGCTAAATGAGCAGTTCTTC.

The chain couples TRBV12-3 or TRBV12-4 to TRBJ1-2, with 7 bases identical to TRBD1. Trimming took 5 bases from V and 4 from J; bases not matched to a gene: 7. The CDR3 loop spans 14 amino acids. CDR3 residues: CASSAYRDSYGYTF. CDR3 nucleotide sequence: TGTGCCAGCAGTGCCTACCGGGACAGCTATGGCTACACCTTC.